This T cell receptor (beta chain) was sequenced for a study of post-analysis software for immune sequencing data. Turning to the study itself: The patients showed relapsing-remitting, secondary progressive and progressive-relapsing multiple sclerosis courses. Findings and limits, study-wide: Controls had lower frequencies than patients of about 5 TRBV segments, which included TRBV5-6, TRBV5-1 and TRBV20-1. For normalized Chao1 diversity, multiple sclerosis patients scored significantly lower than controls did. Samples sharing a preparation batch grouped tightly together when assessed by F measure.

Sequencing libraries made from TCR beta cDNA carried unique molecular identifiers. From the PCR reads, TCRdb called clonotypes with MiXCR, one entry per CDR3 protein. The sample shows approximately 440,000 distinct CDR3 sequences, under 55% of them seen only once. About this clonotype: Its antigen remains unidentified.

Germline lookup yields CDR1 SGHTS and CDR2 YDEGEE. The V end lost 1 base, the J end lost 2 bases, and 10 bases lay between the germline ends. CDR3 size: 15 residues. The chain joins TRBV5-8 to TRBJ1-5; the D gene is possibly TRBD1 (5 bases). Sequencing input: blood. This sequence originates from a girl aged 10-17 years with multiple sclerosis. DNA of the CDR3: TGTGCCAGCAGCTTGTCAGGGTATGGCAATCAGCCCCAGCATTTT. Amino acid sequence: CASSLSGYGNQPQHF.